The entry below gives a single TCR beta chain sequence along with its context. This table comes from immunoSEQ multiplex PCR, and its TCRdb copy is limited to in-frame clones, with some not included. In the table there are 2 million to 2.5 million clones, roughly 91% of which are singletons. These data belong to a study of shared clonotypes between healthy human individuals. Study-wide background: Per donor, CD8 memory used one plate, CD8 naive used two, CD4 memory used three and CD4 naive used three.

CDR1 is MNHEY and CDR2 is SMNVEV in the germline V gene (reference sequence). The V gene lost 4 bases and the J gene lost 5 bases, with 14 bases spanning the gap. The CDR3 length is 14 residues. Naive CD8 cells, CD45RO-negative and positively selected for CCR7, excluded terminally differentiated effector memory CD45RA+ cells. The sequence was collected from a man aged 18 to 35 in good health. Some clones in this sample may be carry-over from other donors' samples. Sequencing was done on a sample of naive CD8+ T cells from PBMCs. The genes are TRBV27 and TRBJ1-1; D is possibly TRBD1 (5 bases). The CDR3 sequence is CASSSPRGGTEAFF. CDR3 DNA: TGTGCCAGCAGTTCCCCCCGGGGGGGAACTGAAGCTTTCTTT.